This T cell receptor (beta chain) derives from a study of regulatory T cells (dated by TCRdb to 2017 to 2018). For context, the study as a whole: The study compared T-cell receptor beta repertoires of sorted regulatory, conventional CD4+ and CD8+ T cells between CD3G-deficient patients and healthy controls. Broader findings and caveats from the paper: Conventional CD4+ T cells from CD3G-deficient patients were enriched for hydrophobic residues at CDR3 positions 6 and 7, suggesting more self-reactive specificities. In patients, repertoires had restricted unique TRB V-J pairs and skewed V and J gene usage, with regulatory T cells showing the most marked changes.

Every CD3G-deficient patient showed evidence of autoimmunity, and the autoimmunity was more severe in two of the patients. At testing, patients were between 2 and 39 years old and showed lower naive and higher memory CD4+ and CD8+ T-cell proportions. CD4+ cells were FACS-sorted into CD25-high CD127-low regulatory T cells and CD25-low CD127-high conventional CD4+ T cells. Six individuals with CD3G deficiency made up the patient group. An international network of physicians spanning the United States, Europe and Asia provided the patient samples and clinical data. Peripheral blood mononuclear cells were isolated by Ficoll density separation. Turning to this clone: There is no known antigen for this receptor. The sample holds no much larger clone one base away, and base qualities are not on file.

The multiplex PCR relied on 52 forward TRBV primers and 13 reverse TRBJ primers, and amplification bias was corrected through assay-based and computational methods. Within the immunoSEQ assay, multiplex PCR amplified rearranged TRB loci from genomic DNA. An Illumina HiSeq platform was used to sequence the TRB amplicons. As for the authors' bioinformatics: Raw sequences were error-filtered and aligned to reference gene sequences by custom algorithms and were subsequently analyzed with the immunoSEQ online tools. Frequencies of productive and nonproductive TRB rearrangements were evaluated among both unique and total sequences. The likelihood of self-reactivity was estimated by examining two features, hydrophobicity and amino acid composition, of TRB CDR3 positions 6 and 7. Groups were compared by t tests, Mann-Whitney tests or two-way ANOVA performed in Prism software. TCRdb mirrors the immuneACCESS table, restricted to in-frame sequences. Some clones are absent from its copies; in checked studies, under half trace to an unresolved V gene, and the reason for the others is unknown. D and trimming come from the DNA, and the V and J calls and clone size come from that table. This sample has around 16,000 clones in its table, and about 79% of those were observed once. The ten largest make up roughly 8% of the sample.

The trim is 3 bases for V and 3 bases for J, with a gap of 8 bases between the germline ends. There are 13 amino acids in the CDR3, from cysteine to phenylalanine inclusive. CDR3 DNA only is kept here, 39 bases in frame from base 1. From the germline V gene, CDR1 is SGHNT and CDR2 is YENEEA. Sample: conventional CD4+ T cells sorted from blood. The sequence joins TRBV11-3 to TRBJ1-1, with no confidently assigned D gene. This TCR came from a person younger than 45 with CD3G deficiency. The CDR3 protein: CASSFVTYTEAFF. The DNA reads as follows: TGTGCCAGCAGCTTCGTCACTTACACTGAAGCTTTCTTT.